The 8 T cell receptor beta chains in this list originate from one sample, sequenced in a study of T cells in tuberculosis (dated by TCRdb to about 2018). PBMC were thawed, rested overnight, stained with a GMM-loaded CD1B tetramer, a Live/Dead dye and anti-CD3, and then sorted on a FACS Aria II. The CD1B tetramers were loaded with C32 glucose monomycolate that had been purified from Rhodococcus equi. The library relied on the immunoSEQ multiplex PCR assay. TCRdb took this table from immuneACCESS and kept in-frame rearrangements with V and J called. Such tables lack part of the clones; where checked against another copy, unresolved V genes explain under half of the gap, and the rest is unexplained. This sample holds around 60,000 clones; about four fifths were observed only once. The biggest ten clones account for over 10% of the sample. Sequenced sample: CD1b-GMM tetramer-negative cells sorted from PBMCs. The cell subset or site tag for this specimen amounts to: T cells not binding CD1B-GMM tetramer, sorted from same donor. These receptors all come from an adult woman with latent tuberculosis.

This sequence joins TRBV6-5 and TRBJ2-1; the D gene is possibly TRBD2 (6 bases). V dropped 4 bases and J dropped 8 bases, with 21 bases sitting between them. The CDR3 is made up of 16 amino acids. Germline CDR1 MNHEY, CDR2 SVGAGI. DNA for the CDR3: TGTGCCAGCAGTTTCTCTCCCGGGACTCCGGCGGATGAGCAGTTCTTC. Translated, it gives CASSFSPGTPADEQFF.

Regarding this clone: Compared with germline, one end of the junction differs, possibly owing to a read error. V and J are TRBV11-3 and TRBJ2-7; 10 bases line up with TRBD1. CDR1 and CDR2 from the germline V gene are SGHNT and YENEEA. This CDR3 region has 14 residues. The CDR3 DNA sequence: TGTGCCAGCAGCTCCTGGGGGACAGGGGACGAGCAGCACTTC. Its protein is CASSSWGTGDEQHF.

The V call is TRBV11-2, the J call TRBJ2-2; TRBD2 might be the D (5 bases). CDR3 size: 15 residues. CDR1 SGHAT and CDR2 FQNNGV come from the germline V gene. Trimming removed 4 bases at V and 6 bases at J, with 15 bases between. CDR3 region: CASSSVGFGAGELFF. The CDR3 DNA follows: TGTGCCAGCAGCTCGGTCGGGTTCGGGGCCGGGGAGCTGTTTTTT.

V usage is TRBV5-1 and J usage is TRBJ2-1; 12 bases are a match to TRBD1. CDR1 and CDR2 from the germline V gene are SGHRS and YFSETQ. Unmatched junction bases numbered 6, after V lost 3 bases and J lost 8 bases. The CDR3 totals 15 residues. Written as DNA, the CDR3 is TGCGCCAGCAGCTCCCGGGACAGGGGGCAGGATGAGCAGTTCTTC. Protein: CASSSRDRGQDEQFF.

This chain connects TRBV18 to TRBJ2-3; D may be TRBD2 (6 bases). CDR3 length equals 11 residues. Between the trimmed V and J ends, which lost 8 bases and 8 bases, there was a span of 11 bases. The germline V gene has CDR1 KGHSH and CDR2 LQKENI. The CDR3 DNA follows: TGTGCCAGCGGGCCAGCGGGTACGCAGTATTTT. Amino acid sequence: CASGPAGTQYF.

This chain joins TRBV6-1 and TRBJ2-3, with TRBD2 matching over 9 bases. Trimming took 6 bases from V and 2 from J; bases not matched to a gene: 3. This CDR3 has 14 amino acids. The germline V gene has CDR1 MNHNS and CDR2 SASEGT. The CDR3 reads CASRTSGFTDTQYF. The CDR3 DNA reads TGTGCCAGCAGGACTAGCGGTTTCACAGATACGCAGTATTTT.

This clone was picked up one time. The rearrangement uses TRBV2 and TRBJ1-6; 7 bases agree with TRBD1. CDR1 and CDR2 from the germline V gene are SNHLY and FYNNEI. The length of the CDR3 is 12 residues. V shed 8 bases, J shed 13 bases, and the junction held 8 bases outside the gene matches. DNA for the CDR3: TGTGCCAGCGGATATACAGGGGTCCCCCTCCACTTT. Protein product: CASGYTGVPLHF.

The chain carries TRBV28 and TRBJ2-1; 12 bases map to TRBD2. After removal of 2 bases from V and 9 bases from J, the junction contained 5 bases not matched to a gene. This CDR3 is built from 15 residues. Germline V CDR1 and CDR2: MDHEN, SYDVKM. In nucleotides, the CDR3 is TGTGCCAGCAGTTTACTAGCGGGAGGGCCAGTTGAGCAGTTCTTC. Amino acid sequence: CASSLLAGGPVEQFF.